The source of this T cell receptor beta chain is a study of T cell repertoires in cytomegalovirus infection. This CDR3 region has 14 residues. From germline, CDR1 is MNHNS and CDR2 SASEGT. The V gene lost 5 bases and the J gene lost 3 bases, with 14 bases spanning the gap. As to this clonotype: Antigen specificity is unknown.

Each CDR3 protein is one row after TCRdb ran MiXCR on the reads. Of nearly 700,000 distinct CDR3 sequences listed, roughly a third are singletons. V is TRBV6-1 and J is TRBJ2-7; the D call may be TRBD1 or TRBD2 (5 bases each). The sequence was collected from a human donor in good health (CMV status not recorded). Some clones in this sample may be carry-over from other donors' samples. Sequenced here: cultured PBMCs, sampled from culture after CMV antigen stimulation. The CDR3 sequence is CASSQSGRFYEQYF. Written as DNA, the CDR3 is TGTGCCAGCAGTCAATCGGGACGTTTCTACGAGCAGTACTTC.